These T cell receptor beta chains were read from a single sample in a study of blood T cell repertoires in COVID-19. Sequencing used immunoSEQ multiplex PCR; TCRdb keeps in-frame clones, though not all of them. The sample lists 140,000 to 150,000 clones; roughly 80% were seen once. Sequencing used PBMCs or T cells enriched from blood (not recorded which). These TCRs come from a woman aged 40 to 50 who had recovered from COVID-19. The CDR3 runs from the conserved cysteine through the conserved F or W. A D gene is named only where the DNA matches it firmly. Only some rows state a clone size, as once, few, many or a class for expanded clones.

d_gene,v_gene,j_gene,abundance,CDR3nt,CDR3aa
TRBD1,TRBV18,TRBJ1-5,.,TGTGCCAGCTCACCTTCCGGGACAGGGAATTCTCAGCCCCAGCATTTT,CASSPSGTGNSQPQHF
.,TRBV5-1,TRBJ2-7,.,TGCGCCAGCAGCACCAACGGAGGGTCCGACGAGCAGTACTTC,CASSTNGGSDEQYF
TRBD1,TRBV13,TRBJ1-4,.,TGTGCCAGCAGCCCCCGGGACAGGGATGAAAAACTGTTTTTT,CASSPRDRDEKLFF
TRBD1,TRBV3-1/TRBV3-2,TRBJ1-2,.,TGTGCCAGCAGCCAAGGTGGACAGGGCGTATATGGCTACACCTTC,CASSQGGQGVYGYTF
TRBD1,TRBV5-1,TRBJ2-3,.,TGCGCCAGTACCCGGGACAGACGCACAGATACGCAGTATTTT,CASTRDRRTDTQYF
.,TRBV19,TRBJ1-5,.,TGTGCCAGTAGTATTCCCAGGGGCAGCAATCAGCCCCAGCATTTT,CASSIPRGSNQPQHF
TRBD1,TRBV5-1,TRBJ2-1,once,TGCGCCAGCAGCGGGGACAGCCCCTACAATGAGCAGTTCTTC,CASSGDSPYNEQFF
.,TRBV4-1,TRBJ2-7,once,TGCGCCAGCAGCCATTCCGCGACAGATTTCGTCTACGAGCAGTACTTC,CASSHSATDFVYEQYF
.,TRBV28,TRBJ1-3,once,TGTGCCAGCAGTTGGGAAGGGACTACTGGAAACACCATATATTTT,CASSWEGTTGNTIYF
TRBD1,TRBV5-1,TRBJ2-5,.,TGCGCCAGCAGCTTGGCCGACAGGGTAGAGACCCAGTACTTC,CASSLADRVETQYF
.,TRBV15,TRBJ1-2,.,TGTGCCACCAGCAGAGATCCAGGGGCCAGCAACTATGGCTACACCTTC,CATSRDPGASNYGYTF
TRBD2,TRBV7-9,TRBJ2-2,.,TGTGCCAGCTTTGGGACTAGCGGAAAAGTCGGGGAGCTGTTTTTT,CASFGTSGKVGELFF
TRBD1,TRBV7-2,TRBJ1-2,.,TGTGCCAGCAGCTCGATGGACAGGGGGCCGATAACCTTC,CASSSMDRGPITF
TRBD2,TRBV27,TRBJ2-1,once,TGTGCCAGCAGTCCCCTGGCGGGAGGGCCAGGTAATGAGCAGTTCTTC,CASSPLAGGPGNEQFF
TRBD1,TRBV27,TRBJ1-5,.,TGTGCCAGCAGTTTGGGACAGGGGAGTCAGCCCCAGCATTTT,CASSLGQGSQPQHF
.,TRBV19,TRBJ2-3,.,TGTGCCAGTAGTATAGCGGGAGACGCAGATACGCAGTATTTT,CASSIAGDADTQYF
TRBD1,TRBV7-9,TRBJ2-7,.,TGTGCCAGCAGCACCGGACAGGGGACCTACGAGCAGTACTTC,CASSTGQGTYEQYF
.,TRBV3-1/TRBV3-2,TRBJ2-6,.,TGTGCCAGCAGCCACTCCGAAGGGGCCGGGGCCAACGTCCTGACTTTC,CASSHSEGAGANVLTF
.,TRBV2,TRBJ1-1,.,TGTGCCAGCAGTAGCGACCTCCGGAACACTGAAGCTTTCTTT,CASSSDLRNTEAFF
TRBD2,TRBV9,TRBJ2-7,.,TGTGCCAGCAGCGTAGCCCCCGGACTAGCGGGAGGAGTCCACGAGCAGTACTTC,CASSVAPGLAGGVHEQYF
.,TRBV27,TRBJ2-1,.,TGTGCCAGCAGTGTGTACAGTTCCTACAATGAGCAGTTCTTC,CASSVYSSYNEQFF
.,TRBV6-5,TRBJ1-1,.,TGTGCCAGCAGTCGAGGGTTGGGGGGTGAAGCTTTCTTT,CASSRGLGGEAFF
.,TRBV3-1/TRBV3-2,TRBJ1-4,few,TGTGCCAGCAGCCAAGAGGGGGGTGAAAAACTGTTTTTT,CASSQEGGEKLFF
.,TRBV2,TRBJ1-1,.,TGTGCCAGCAGTGGAGTAGCGAACACTGAAGCTTTCTTT,CASSGVANTEAFF
.,TRBV6-5,TRBJ1-6,.,TGTGCCAGCAGTTACTCGAGTTTCGCGTATAATTCACCCCTCCACTTT,CASSYSSFAYNSPLHF
.,TRBV7-6,TRBJ2-3,.,TGTGCCAGCAGCCCAACTGGGGGGTCCCCCACAGATACGCAGTATTTT,CASSPTGGSPTDTQYF
.,TRBV7-8,TRBJ1-6,.,TGTGCCAGCAGCCTAATCCAGGGCCCGAATTCACCCCTCCACTTT,CASSLIQGPNSPLHF
.,TRBV25-1,TRBJ2-1,.,TGTGCCAGCAGTGAATATGGGGCCAGCTCCTACAATGAGCAGTTCTTC,CASSEYGASSYNEQFF
TRBD1,TRBV19,TRBJ2-1,.,TGTGCCAGTAGTGCCGAACAGGGGGCCTACAATGAGCAGTTCTTC,CASSAEQGAYNEQFF
TRBD1,TRBV30,TRBJ2-5,.,TGTGCCTGGAGTCGCGACAGGGGCCAAGAGACCCAGTACTTC,CAWSRDRGQETQYF
TRBD2,TRBV4-1,TRBJ2-7,once,TGCGCCAGCAGCCTCGAGGTAGGGCTAGCGGGAGTTGAGCAGTACTTC,CASSLEVGLAGVEQYF
.,TRBV21-1,TRBJ1-2,.,TGTGCCAGCAGCAAAACCCCCCGGAGGGGGCTTCTCGATGGCTACACCTTC,CASSKTPRRGLLDGYTF
.,TRBV5-1,TRBJ2-3,.,TGCGCCAGCAGCTGGGGGGCAGATACGCAGTATTTT,CASSWGADTQYF
TRBD1,TRBV5-1,TRBJ1-6,.,TGCGCCAGCAGCTTGGGGACAGGGACTAATTCACCCCTCCACTTT,CASSLGTGTNSPLHF
.,TRBV18,TRBJ1-5,few,TGTGCCAGCTCACGGGAGAGGGGGAGCAATCAGCCCCAGCATTTT,CASSRERGSNQPQHF
TRBD1,TRBV13,TRBJ1-2,.,TGTGCCAGCAGCTTTAATATCGGGACAGCTCTCTATGGCTACACCTTC,CASSFNIGTALYGYTF
TRBD2,TRBV9,TRBJ2-2,.,TGTGCCAGCAGCCAGAGCGGGGGGGCCCGGACCGGGGAGCTGTTTTTT,CASSQSGGARTGELFF
.,TRBV7-9,TRBJ2-5,.,TGTGCCAGCAGCCCCCGGTGGCGGGGAGTTGGAGAGACCCAGTACTTC,CASSPRWRGVGETQYF
.,TRBV4-1,TRBJ2-1,.,TGCGCCAGCAGCCGAACCGGGACTGGGAGCTCCTACAATGAGCAGTTCTTC,CASSRTGTGSSYNEQFF
.,TRBV5-1,TRBJ1-4,.,TGCGCCAGCAGCTTTGATCCCAGGGGTGAAAAACTGTTTTTT,CASSFDPRGEKLFF
.,TRBV30,TRBJ2-1,.,TGTGCCTGGAGTCCACTCCGCTACAATGAGCAGTTCTTC,CAWSPLRYNEQFF
.,TRBV3-1/TRBV3-2,TRBJ1-2,.,TGTGCCAGCAGCCGCGGGACCGCTCCCAATGGCTACACCTTC,CASSRGTAPNGYTF
TRBD1,TRBV29-1,TRBJ1-1,.,TGCAGCGTTGAAGGGGGACAGTCTGAAGCTTTCTTT,CSVEGGQSEAFF
TRBD1,TRBV5-1,TRBJ2-1,.,TGCGCCAGCAGCTTTGACAGGGCCCCCTACAATGAGCAGTTCTTC,CASSFDRAPYNEQFF
.,TRBV6-2/TRBV6-3,TRBJ1-4,.,TGTGCCAGCAGTTACTCGGTGAACAGACCAATAACTAATGAAAAACTGTTTTTT,CASSYSVNRPITNEKLFF
.,TRBV7-8,TRBJ2-6,.,TGTGCCAGCAGCTTCGAGGCGGGAGGGGCCAACGTCCTGACTTTC,CASSFEAGGANVLTF
.,TRBV12-3/TRBV12-4,TRBJ1-5,.,TGTGCCAGCAGTTTAGAGAGAAATCAGCCCCAGCATTTT,CASSLERNQPQHF
.,TRBV9,TRBJ1-1,.,TGTGCCAGCAGCGTAGAGGTGGGGGCAAGTGCTTTCTTT,CASSVEVGASAFF
.,TRBV5-6,TRBJ2-1,.,TGTGCCAGCTCCTCCCCAGTCTACAATGAGCAGTTCTTC,CASSSPVYNEQFF